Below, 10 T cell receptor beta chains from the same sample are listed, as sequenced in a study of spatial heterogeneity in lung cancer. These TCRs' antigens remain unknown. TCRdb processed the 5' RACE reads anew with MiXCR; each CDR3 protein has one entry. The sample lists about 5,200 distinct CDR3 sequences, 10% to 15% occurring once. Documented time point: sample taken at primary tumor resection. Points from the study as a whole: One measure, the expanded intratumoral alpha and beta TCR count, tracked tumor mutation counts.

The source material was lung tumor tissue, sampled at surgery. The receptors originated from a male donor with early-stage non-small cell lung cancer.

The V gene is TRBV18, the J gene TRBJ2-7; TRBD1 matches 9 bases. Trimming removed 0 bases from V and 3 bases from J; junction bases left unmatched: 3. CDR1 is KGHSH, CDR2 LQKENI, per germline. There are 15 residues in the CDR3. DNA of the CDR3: TGTGCCAGCTCACCACCGGGACAGGGTTACTACGAGCAGTACTTC. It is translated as CASSPPGQGYYEQYF.

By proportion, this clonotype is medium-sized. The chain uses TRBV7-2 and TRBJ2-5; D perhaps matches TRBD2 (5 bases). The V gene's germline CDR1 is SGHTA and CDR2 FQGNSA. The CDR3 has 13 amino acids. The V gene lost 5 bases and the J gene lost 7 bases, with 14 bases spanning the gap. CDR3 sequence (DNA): TGTGCCAGCAGCGAGGCGGCCCGGGGGACCCAGTACTTC. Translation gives CASSEAARGTQYF.

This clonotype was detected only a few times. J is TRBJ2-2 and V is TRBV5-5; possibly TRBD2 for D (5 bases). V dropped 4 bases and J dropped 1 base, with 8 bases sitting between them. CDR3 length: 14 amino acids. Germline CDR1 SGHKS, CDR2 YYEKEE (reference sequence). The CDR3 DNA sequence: TGTGCCAGCAGCCCCCGGGGGAACACCGGGGAGCTGTTTTTT. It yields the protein CASSPRGNTGELFF.

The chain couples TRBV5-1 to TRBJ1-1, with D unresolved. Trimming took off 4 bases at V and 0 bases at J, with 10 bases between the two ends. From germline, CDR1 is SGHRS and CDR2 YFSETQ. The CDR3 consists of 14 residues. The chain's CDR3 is CASSPFSLNTEAFF. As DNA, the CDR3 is TGCGCCAGCAGCCCTTTCAGCTTGAACACTGAAGCTTTCTTT.

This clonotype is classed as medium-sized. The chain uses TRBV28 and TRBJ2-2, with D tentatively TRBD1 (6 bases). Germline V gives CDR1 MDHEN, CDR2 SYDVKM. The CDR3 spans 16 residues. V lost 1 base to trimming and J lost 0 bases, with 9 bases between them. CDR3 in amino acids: CASSLFGTPNTGELFF. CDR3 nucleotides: TGTGCCAGCAGTTTATTTGGGACACCGAACACCGGGGAGCTGTTTTTT.

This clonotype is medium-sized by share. CDR3 residues: CASSPRLIQETQYF. CDR3 in DNA: TGTGCCAGCAGCCCCAGACTAATCCAAGAGACCCAGTACTTC. The chain couples TRBV7-2 to TRBJ2-5; tentative D call: TRBD2 (5 bases). Trimming removed 5 bases at V and 1 base at J, with 11 bases between. Looked up from germline, CDR1 is SGHTA and CDR2 is FQGNSA. The CDR3 totals 14 residues.

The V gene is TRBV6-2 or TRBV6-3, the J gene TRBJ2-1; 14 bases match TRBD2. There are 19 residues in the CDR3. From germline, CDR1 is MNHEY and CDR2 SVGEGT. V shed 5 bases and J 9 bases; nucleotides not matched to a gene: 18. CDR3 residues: CASSENEPSWGLAGVEQFF. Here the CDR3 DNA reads TGTGCCAGCAGTGAAAACGAACCTTCATGGGGACTAGCGGGAGTTGAGCAGTTCTTC.

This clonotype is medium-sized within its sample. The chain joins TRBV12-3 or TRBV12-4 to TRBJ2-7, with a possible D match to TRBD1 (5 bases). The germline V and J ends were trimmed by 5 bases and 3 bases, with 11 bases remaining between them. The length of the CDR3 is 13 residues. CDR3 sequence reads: CASSRGQGYEQYV. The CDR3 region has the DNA TGTGCCAGCAGTAGGGGTCAGGGCTACGAGCAGTACGTC.

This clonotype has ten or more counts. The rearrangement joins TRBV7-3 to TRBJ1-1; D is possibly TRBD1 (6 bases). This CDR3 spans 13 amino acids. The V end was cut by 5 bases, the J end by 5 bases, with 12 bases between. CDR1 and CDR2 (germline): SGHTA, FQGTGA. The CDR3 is CASSLKGGTEAFF. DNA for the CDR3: TGTGCCAGCAGCCTTAAAGGGGGGACTGAAGCTTTCTTT.

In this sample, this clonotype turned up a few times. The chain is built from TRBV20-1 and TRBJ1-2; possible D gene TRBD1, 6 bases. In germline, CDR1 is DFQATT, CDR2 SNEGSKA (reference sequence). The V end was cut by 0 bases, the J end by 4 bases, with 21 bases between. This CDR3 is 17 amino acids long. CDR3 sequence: CSARDGQGYGDIYGYTF. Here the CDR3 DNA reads TGCAGTGCTAGAGATGGCCAGGGCTATGGGGACATCTATGGCTACACCTTC.